The rows below give T cell receptor beta chains drawn from one sample of a study of shared clonotypes between healthy human individuals. Sequenced by immunoSEQ multiplex PCR; TCRdb stores in-frame clones only, minus some. The data contain about half a million clones, around 79% of them singletons. Material for sequencing was PBMCs. These receptors came from a woman aged 40-49 years in good health. Some clones in this sample may be carry-over from other donors' samples. Both conserved end residues are part of each CDR3. A D gene is named only where the DNA matches it firmly. Size tells how often a clone was seen (once, few, many) or the class of an expanded clone, and some rows leave it out.

size: -; V: TRBV5-1; D: -; J: TRBJ2-1; DNA: TGCGCCAGCAGCTTGGGGCAATTATCCTACAATGAGCAGTTCTTC; CDR3: CASSLGQLSYNEQFF
size: -; V: TRBV4-2; D: TRBD1; J: TRBJ2-7; DNA: TGTGCCAGCAGCCAAGATAGGGGACAGGGGGTATACGAGCAGTACTTC; CDR3: CASSQDRGQGVYEQYF
size: many; V: TRBV15; D: -; J: TRBJ2-7; DNA: TGTGCCACCAGCAGAGAGGGGCTATCTGGGGAGCAGTACTTC; CDR3: CATSREGLSGEQYF
size: once; V: TRBV2; D: TRBD2; J: TRBJ2-3; DNA: TGTGCCAGCAGTGTCTTGGCTAGCGGAACAGATACGCAGTATTTT; CDR3: CASSVLASGTDTQYF
size: -; V: TRBV27; D: TRBD2; J: TRBJ2-3; DNA: TGTGCCAGCAGTTTGTTGCGGGAGACAGATACGCAGTATTTT; CDR3: CASSLLRETDTQYF
size: -; V: TRBV5-8; D: TRBD1; J: TRBJ1-4; DNA: TGTGCCAGCAATCTGGACAGGCGGAATGAAAAACTGTTTTTT; CDR3: CASNLDRRNEKLFF
size: -; V: TRBV28; D: -; J: TRBJ2-2; DNA: TGTGCCAGCAGTTTAAGGGCAGGTACAGGGGAGCTGTTTTTT; CDR3: CASSLRAGTGELFF
size: -; V: TRBV11-2; D: -; J: TRBJ2-2; DNA: TGTGCCAGCAGCTTATTCTCCACCGGGGAGCTGTTTTTT; CDR3: CASSLFSTGELFF
size: -; V: TRBV28; D: -; J: TRBJ1-2; DNA: TGTGCCAGCAGTGGGGCAGGAAACTATGGCTACACCTTC; CDR3: CASSGAGNYGYTF
size: -; V: TRBV9; D: TRBD1; J: TRBJ1-2; DNA: TGTGCCAGCAGCGTAGGGACAGGGGGAATCTATGGCTACACCTTC; CDR3: CASSVGTGGIYGYTF
size: once; V: TRBV27; D: -; J: TRBJ2-7; DNA: TGTGCCAGCACCCGAGGGGGCGAGCAGTACTTC; CDR3: CASTRGGEQYF
size: -; V: TRBV9; D: -; J: TRBJ1-2; DNA: TGTGCCAGCAGCGTAGACCAGGGTCCAGAGTATGGCTACACCTTC; CDR3: CASSVDQGPEYGYTF
size: -; V: TRBV5-1; D: -; J: TRBJ2-3; DNA: TGCGCCAGCAGCTTGGTAGTAGCGCGCACAGATACGCAGTATTTT; CDR3: CASSLVVARTDTQYF
size: -; V: TRBV14; D: -; J: TRBJ1-2; DNA: TGTGCCAGCAGCCAAAGAACAGCCTATGGCTACACCTTC; CDR3: CASSQRTAYGYTF
size: -; V: TRBV19; D: TRBD1; J: TRBJ2-7; DNA: TGTGCCAGTAGTATATTGGGACAGGGCTACGAGCAGTACTTC; CDR3: CASSILGQGYEQYF
size: -; V: TRBV11-2; D: -; J: TRBJ2-7; DNA: TGTGCCAGCAGCTCCCGACAGGGAGGCGAGCAGTACTTC; CDR3: CASSSRQGGEQYF
size: -; V: TRBV23-1; D: -; J: TRBJ1-2; DNA: TGCGCCAGCAGTCACCCAGAGGATGAGGGGCCTAACTATGGCTACACCTTC; CDR3: CASSHPEDEGPNYGYTF
size: few; V: TRBV11-2; D: -; J: TRBJ1-4; DNA: TGTGCCAGCAGCTTGGGGGGCACATGGGGAGAAAAACTGTTTTTT; CDR3: CASSLGGTWGEKLFF
size: -; V: TRBV7-2; D: TRBD2; J: TRBJ2-7; DNA: TGTGCCAGCAGCTTAAGGGCGGGAGTGGGGTCTTACGAGCAGTACTTC; CDR3: CASSLRAGVGSYEQYF
size: few; V: TRBV6-5; D: -; J: TRBJ1-1; DNA: TGTGCCAGTTCTAATGTGAACACTGAAGCTTTCTTT; CDR3: CASSNVNTEAFF
size: -; V: TRBV4-2; D: TRBD2; J: TRBJ2-1; DNA: TGTGCCAGCAGCCAAGATCGGACTAGCGGCTCCTACAATGAGCAGTTCTTC; CDR3: CASSQDRTSGSYNEQFF
size: -; V: TRBV11-2; D: -; J: TRBJ2-7; DNA: TGTGCCAGCAGCTTAGGGGGGGCCAGGGGTTACGAGCAGTACTTC; CDR3: CASSLGGARGYEQYF
size: -; V: TRBV14; D: -; J: TRBJ2-1; DNA: TGTGCCAGCAGCCCTCTCGGTGTCGACAATGAGCAGTTCTTC; CDR3: CASSPLGVDNEQFF
size: -; V: TRBV27; D: TRBD2; J: TRBJ2-7; DNA: TGTGCCAGCAGTTTGGGGGGGTCCAACGAGCAGTACTTC; CDR3: CASSLGGSNEQYF
size: many; V: TRBV28; D: -; J: TRBJ2-2; DNA: TGTGCCAGCCGAACTACTACCGGGGAGCTGTTTTTT; CDR3: CASRTTTGELFF
size: -; V: TRBV5-1; D: -; J: TRBJ2-3; DNA: TGCGCCAGCAGCTTGATCTCCCGGGCAGATACGCAGTATTTT; CDR3: CASSLISRADTQYF
size: -; V: TRBV19; D: -; J: TRBJ1-6; DNA: TGTGCCAGTAGTATAAGGACGTTCAATTCACCCCTCCACTTT; CDR3: CASSIRTFNSPLHF
size: -; V: TRBV11-2; D: -; J: TRBJ2-2; DNA: TGTGCCAGCAGCTTCCAGTACGGGGAGCTGTTTTTT; CDR3: CASSFQYGELFF
size: -; V: TRBV7-9; D: TRBD1; J: TRBJ1-1; DNA: TGTGCCAGCACCCCAGGGGGCGACACTGAAGCTTTCTTT; CDR3: CASTPGGDTEAFF
size: once; V: TRBV6-1; D: TRBD1; J: TRBJ1-4; DNA: TGTGCCAGCAGTGAGCAGACAGGGGAGAATGAAAAACTGTTTTTT; CDR3: CASSEQTGENEKLFF
size: few; V: TRBV27; D: TRBD1; J: TRBJ1-5; DNA: TGTGCCACGCAGGGGGTGGGTCAGCCCCAGCATTTT; CDR3: CATQGVGQPQHF
size: -; V: TRBV30; D: TRBD1; J: TRBJ1-3; DNA: TGTGCCTGGAGCAGAGGGGGACAGGGTCAAAACACCATATATTTT; CDR3: CAWSRGGQGQNTIYF
size: -; V: TRBV7-9; D: TRBD1; J: TRBJ2-1; DNA: TGTGCCAGCAGCTTACAGGGGGCTTCCTACAATGAGCAGTTCTTC; CDR3: CASSLQGASYNEQFF
size: few; V: TRBV5-1; D: -; J: TRBJ2-2; DNA: TGCGCCAGCAGCCAAGGACGGTTCGCGAACACCGGGGAGCTGTTTTTT; CDR3: CASSQGRFANTGELFF
size: -; V: TRBV4-2; D: TRBD2; J: TRBJ2-7; DNA: TGTGCCAGCAGCCGAAGCCCGGCGGGAGCAGGCTACGAGCAGTACTTC; CDR3: CASSRSPAGAGYEQYF
size: -; V: TRBV11-2; D: TRBD2; J: TRBJ2-7; DNA: TGTGCCAGCAGCCCGGGACTAGCGGGAGCAGGCTACGAGCAGTACTTC; CDR3: CASSPGLAGAGYEQYF
size: -; V: TRBV9; D: TRBD1; J: TRBJ2-7; DNA: TGTGCCAGCAGCCCCGTGACAGGGGTTCTTCACGAGCAGTACTTC; CDR3: CASSPVTGVLHEQYF
size: -; V: TRBV7-9; D: TRBD2; J: TRBJ2-7; DNA: TGTGCCAGCAGCTTAGCGGGAGGGTCCTACGAGCAGTACTTC; CDR3: CASSLAGGSYEQYF
size: few; V: TRBV10-2; D: -; J: TRBJ1-3; DNA: TGCGCCAGCAGTGCGGGCCGGGAGGACACCATATATTTT; CDR3: CASSAGREDTIYF
size: -; V: TRBV2; D: TRBD1; J: TRBJ2-2; DNA: TGTGCCAGCAGCGGAACTCCAGGGGGCACCGGGGAGCTGTTTTTT; CDR3: CASSGTPGGTGELFF
size: -; V: TRBV27; D: -; J: TRBJ2-3; DNA: TGTGCCAGCAGTTTGGACCGCTATGATACGCAGTATTTT; CDR3: CASSLDRYDTQYF
size: -; V: TRBV11-2; D: TRBD1; J: TRBJ2-7; DNA: TGTGCCAGCAGCTTAGCGGGACAGGGCTACGAGCAGTACTTC; CDR3: CASSLAGQGYEQYF
size: -; V: TRBV5-1; D: -; J: TRBJ2-2; DNA: TGCGCCAGCAGCTCAACATTCACCGGGGAGCTGTTTTTT; CDR3: CASSSTFTGELFF
size: -; V: TRBV11-2; D: -; J: TRBJ2-5; DNA: TGTGCCAGCAGCTTATCGCGCGTGGGAGGCGGCCCGCACTTC; CDR3: CASSLSRVGGGPHF
size: -; V: TRBV4-3; D: -; J: TRBJ2-7; DNA: TGCGCCAGCAGCCCGGACAGAAACTACGAGCAGTACTTC; CDR3: CASSPDRNYEQYF
size: -; V: TRBV5-6; D: -; J: TRBJ1-1; DNA: TGTGCCAGCAGTTTGTGGATGGGCACTGAAGCTTTCTTT; CDR3: CASSLWMGTEAFF
size: once; V: TRBV7-8; D: TRBD1; J: TRBJ1-3; DNA: TGTGCCAGCAGCTCGATCGTGACAGGGGCCCTGTCTGGAAACACCATATATTTT; CDR3: CASSSIVTGALSGNTIYF
size: -; V: TRBV7-2; D: -; J: TRBJ1-5; DNA: TGTGCCAGCAGCCCGCAGGGATTGGGCAATCAGCCCCAGCATTTT; CDR3: CASSPQGLGNQPQHF
size: few; V: TRBV5-1; D: -; J: TRBJ2-3; DNA: TGCGCCAGCAGCTTTGGCGGGACTAGCACAGATACGCAGTATTTT; CDR3: CASSFGGTSTDTQYF
size: -; V: TRBV7-2; D: -; J: TRBJ2-1; DNA: TGTGCCAGCAGCTTAACCTTAAACGGGAGAACCTATAATGAGCAGTTCTTC; CDR3: CASSLTLNGRTYNEQFF
size: -; V: TRBV2; D: -; J: TRBJ1-2; DNA: TGTGCCAGCAGGGAGACAGATTCTTATGGCTACACCTTC; CDR3: CASRETDSYGYTF
size: -; V: TRBV30; D: -; J: TRBJ1-2; DNA: TGTGCCTGGAGTCATCATGGGGGTCTGAATGGCTACACCTTC; CDR3: CAWSHHGGLNGYTF
size: -; V: TRBV6-1; D: -; J: TRBJ1-2; DNA: TGTGCCAGCAGTTACGGCCAAAGCTACACCTTC; CDR3: CASSYGQSYTF